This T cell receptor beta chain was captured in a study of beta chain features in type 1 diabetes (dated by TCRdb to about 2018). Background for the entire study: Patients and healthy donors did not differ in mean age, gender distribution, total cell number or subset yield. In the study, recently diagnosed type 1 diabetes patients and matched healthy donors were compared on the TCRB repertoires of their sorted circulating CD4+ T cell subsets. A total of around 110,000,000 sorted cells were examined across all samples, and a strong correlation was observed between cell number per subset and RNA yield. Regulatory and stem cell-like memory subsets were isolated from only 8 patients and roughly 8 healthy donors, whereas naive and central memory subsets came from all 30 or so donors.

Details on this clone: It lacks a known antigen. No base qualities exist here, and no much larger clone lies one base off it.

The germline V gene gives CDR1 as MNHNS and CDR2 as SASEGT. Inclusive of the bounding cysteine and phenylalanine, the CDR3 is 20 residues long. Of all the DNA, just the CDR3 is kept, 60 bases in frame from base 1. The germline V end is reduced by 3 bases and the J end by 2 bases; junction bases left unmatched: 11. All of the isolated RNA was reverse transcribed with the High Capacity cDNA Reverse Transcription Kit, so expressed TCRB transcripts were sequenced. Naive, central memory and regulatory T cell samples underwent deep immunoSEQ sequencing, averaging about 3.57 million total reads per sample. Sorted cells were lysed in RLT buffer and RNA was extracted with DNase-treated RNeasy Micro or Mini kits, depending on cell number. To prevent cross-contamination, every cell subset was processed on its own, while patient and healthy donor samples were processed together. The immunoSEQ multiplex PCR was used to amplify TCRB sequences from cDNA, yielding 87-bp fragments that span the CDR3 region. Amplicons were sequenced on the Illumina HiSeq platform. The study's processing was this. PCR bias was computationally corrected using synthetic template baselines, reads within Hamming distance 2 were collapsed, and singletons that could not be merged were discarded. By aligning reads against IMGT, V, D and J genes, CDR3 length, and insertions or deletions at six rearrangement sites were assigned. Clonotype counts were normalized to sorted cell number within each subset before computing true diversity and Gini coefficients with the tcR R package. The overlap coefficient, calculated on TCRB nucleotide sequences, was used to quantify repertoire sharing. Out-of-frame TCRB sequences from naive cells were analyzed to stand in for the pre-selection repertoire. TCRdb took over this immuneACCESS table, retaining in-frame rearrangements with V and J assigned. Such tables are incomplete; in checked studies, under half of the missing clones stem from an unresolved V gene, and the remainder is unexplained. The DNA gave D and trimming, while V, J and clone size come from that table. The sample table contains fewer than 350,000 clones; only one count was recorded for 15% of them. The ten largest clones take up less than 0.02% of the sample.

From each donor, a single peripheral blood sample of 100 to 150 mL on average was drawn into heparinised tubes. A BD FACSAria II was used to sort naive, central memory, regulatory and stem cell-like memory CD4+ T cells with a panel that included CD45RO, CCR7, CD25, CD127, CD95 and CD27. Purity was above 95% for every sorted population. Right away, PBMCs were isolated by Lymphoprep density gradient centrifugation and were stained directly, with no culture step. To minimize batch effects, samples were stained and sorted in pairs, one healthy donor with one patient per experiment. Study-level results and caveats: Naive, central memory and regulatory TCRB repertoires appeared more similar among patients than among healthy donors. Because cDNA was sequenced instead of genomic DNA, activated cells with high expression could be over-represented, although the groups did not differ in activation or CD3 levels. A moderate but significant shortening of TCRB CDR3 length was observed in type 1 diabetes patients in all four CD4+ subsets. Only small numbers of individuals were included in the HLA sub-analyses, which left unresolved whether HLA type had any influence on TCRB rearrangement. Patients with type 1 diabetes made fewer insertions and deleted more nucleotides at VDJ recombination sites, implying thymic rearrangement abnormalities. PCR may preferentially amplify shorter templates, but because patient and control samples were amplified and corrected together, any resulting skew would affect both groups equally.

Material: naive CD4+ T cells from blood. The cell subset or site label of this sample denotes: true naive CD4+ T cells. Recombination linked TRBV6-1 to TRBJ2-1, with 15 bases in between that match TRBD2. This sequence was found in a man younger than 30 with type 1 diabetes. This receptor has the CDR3 CASSEKDMGTSGGTYNEQFF. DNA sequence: TGTGCCAGCAGTGAGAAAGACATGGGGACTAGCGGGGGGACCTACAATGAGCAGTTCTTC.